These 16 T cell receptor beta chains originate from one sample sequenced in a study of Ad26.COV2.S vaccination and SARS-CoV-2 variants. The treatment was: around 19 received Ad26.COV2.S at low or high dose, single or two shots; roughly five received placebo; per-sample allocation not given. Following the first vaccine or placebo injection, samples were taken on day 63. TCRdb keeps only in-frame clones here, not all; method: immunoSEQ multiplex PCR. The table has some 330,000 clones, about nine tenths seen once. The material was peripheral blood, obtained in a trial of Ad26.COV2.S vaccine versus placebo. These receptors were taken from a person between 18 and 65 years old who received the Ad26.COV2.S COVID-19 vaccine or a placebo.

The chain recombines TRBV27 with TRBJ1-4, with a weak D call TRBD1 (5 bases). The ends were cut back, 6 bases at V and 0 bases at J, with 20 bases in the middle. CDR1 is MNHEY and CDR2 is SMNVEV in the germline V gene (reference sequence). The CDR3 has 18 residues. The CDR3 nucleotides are TGTGCCAGCAGCCAGTTTCCGCAACCCAGGGCAACTAATGAAAAACTGTTTTTT. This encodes CASSQFPQPRATNEKLFF.

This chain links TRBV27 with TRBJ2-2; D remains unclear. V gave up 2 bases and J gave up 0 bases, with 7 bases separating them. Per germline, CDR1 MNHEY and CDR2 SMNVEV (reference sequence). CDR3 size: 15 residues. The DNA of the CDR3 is TGTGCCAGCAGTTTAGATGCGGCGAACACCGGGGAGCTGTTTTTT. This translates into CASSLDAANTGELFF.

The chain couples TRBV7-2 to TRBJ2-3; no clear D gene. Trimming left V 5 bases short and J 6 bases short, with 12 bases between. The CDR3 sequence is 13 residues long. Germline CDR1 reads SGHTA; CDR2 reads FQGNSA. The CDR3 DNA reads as TGTGCCAGCAGCGGCCCGTTAGGGGATACGCAGTATTTT. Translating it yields CASSGPLGDTQYF.

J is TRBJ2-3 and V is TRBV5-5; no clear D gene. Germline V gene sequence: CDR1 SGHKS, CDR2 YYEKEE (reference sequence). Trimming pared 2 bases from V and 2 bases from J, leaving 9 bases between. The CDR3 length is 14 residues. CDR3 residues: CASSFLGYTDTQYF. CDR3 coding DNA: TGTGCCAGCAGCTTTCTCGGATACACAGATACGCAGTATTTT.

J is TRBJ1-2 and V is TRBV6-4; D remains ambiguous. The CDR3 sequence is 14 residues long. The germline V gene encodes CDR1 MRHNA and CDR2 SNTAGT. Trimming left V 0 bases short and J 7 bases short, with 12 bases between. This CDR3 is CASSDSSVSSGYTF. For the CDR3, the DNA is TGTGCCAGCAGTGACTCGAGCGTCTCTAGTGGCTACACCTTC.

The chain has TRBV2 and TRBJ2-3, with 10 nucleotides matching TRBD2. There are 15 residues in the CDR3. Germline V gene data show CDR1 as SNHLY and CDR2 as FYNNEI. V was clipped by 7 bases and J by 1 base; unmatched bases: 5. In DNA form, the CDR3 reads TGTGCCAGCACCTTGGGACTAGCGCGCACAGATACGCAGTATTTT. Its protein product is CASTLGLARTDTQYF.

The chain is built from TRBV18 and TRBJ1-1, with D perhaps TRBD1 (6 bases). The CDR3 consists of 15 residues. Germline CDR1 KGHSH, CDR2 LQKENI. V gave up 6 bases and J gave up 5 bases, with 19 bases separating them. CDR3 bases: TGTGCCAGCTCCTTACTCGGGACACTCAGAACTGAAGCTTTCTTT. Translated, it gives CASSLLGTLRTEAFF.

The CDR3 DNA is TGCGCCAGCAGCCAAGTTGCGGCGTCCTCCTACAATGAGCAGTTCTTC. Translated, it gives CASSQVAASSYNEQFF. The gene calls are TRBV4-3 and TRBJ2-1; D call uncertain. Germline CDR1 is LGHNA and CDR2 is YSLEER. Trimming cost V 1 base and J 0 bases, with 10 bases left between them. The CDR3 is made up of 16 amino acids.

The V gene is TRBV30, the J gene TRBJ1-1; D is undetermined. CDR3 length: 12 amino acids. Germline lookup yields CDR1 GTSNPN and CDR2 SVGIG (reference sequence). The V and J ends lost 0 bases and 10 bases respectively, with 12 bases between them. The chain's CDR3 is CAWSVQTVGAFF. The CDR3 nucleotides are TGTGCCTGGAGTGTACAGACCGTGGGAGCTTTCTTT. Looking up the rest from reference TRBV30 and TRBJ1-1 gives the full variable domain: SQTIHQWPATLVQPVGSPLSLECTVEGTSNPNLYWYRQAAGRGLQLLFYSVGIGQISSEVPQNLSASRPQDRQFILSSKKLLLSDSGFYLCAWSVQTVGAFFGQGTRLTVV.

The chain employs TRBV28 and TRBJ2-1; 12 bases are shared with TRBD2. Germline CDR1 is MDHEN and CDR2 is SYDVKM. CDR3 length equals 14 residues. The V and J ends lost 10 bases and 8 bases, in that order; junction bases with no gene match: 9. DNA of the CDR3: TGTGCCATAAAGACTAGCGGGAGCTTCTATGAGCAGTTCTTC. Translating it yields CAIKTSGSFYEQFF.

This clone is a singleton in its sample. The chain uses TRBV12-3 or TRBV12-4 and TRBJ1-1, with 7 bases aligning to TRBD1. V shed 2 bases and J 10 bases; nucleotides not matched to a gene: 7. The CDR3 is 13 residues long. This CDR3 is CASSLRQGSVAFF. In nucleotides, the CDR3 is TGTGCCAGCAGTTTAAGACAGGGATCGGTAGCTTTCTTT.

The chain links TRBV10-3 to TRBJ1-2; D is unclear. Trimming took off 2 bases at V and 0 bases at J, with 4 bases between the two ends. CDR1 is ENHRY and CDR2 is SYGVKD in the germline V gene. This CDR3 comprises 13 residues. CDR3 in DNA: TGTGCCATCAGTGAGAAACCTAACTATGGCTACACCTTC. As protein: CAISEKPNYGYTF.

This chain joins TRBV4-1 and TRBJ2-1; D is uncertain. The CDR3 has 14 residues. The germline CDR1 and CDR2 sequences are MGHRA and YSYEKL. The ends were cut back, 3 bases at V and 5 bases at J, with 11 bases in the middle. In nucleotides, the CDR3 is TGCGCCAGCAGCCAGACTCCCTACGACAATGAGCAGTTCTTC. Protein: CASSQTPYDNEQFF.

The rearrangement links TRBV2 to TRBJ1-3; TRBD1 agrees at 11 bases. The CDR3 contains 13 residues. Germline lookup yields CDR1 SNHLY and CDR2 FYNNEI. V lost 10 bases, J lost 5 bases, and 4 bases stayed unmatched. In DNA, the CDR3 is TGTGCCACCAGGACAGGGGGCCGAAACACCATATATTTT. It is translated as CATRTGGRNTIYF.

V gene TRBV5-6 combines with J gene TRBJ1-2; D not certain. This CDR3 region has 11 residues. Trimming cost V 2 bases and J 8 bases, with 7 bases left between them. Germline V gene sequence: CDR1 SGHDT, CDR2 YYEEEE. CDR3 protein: CASSFSGGYTF. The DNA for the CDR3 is TGTGCCAGCAGCTTTTCGGGGGGCTACACCTTC.

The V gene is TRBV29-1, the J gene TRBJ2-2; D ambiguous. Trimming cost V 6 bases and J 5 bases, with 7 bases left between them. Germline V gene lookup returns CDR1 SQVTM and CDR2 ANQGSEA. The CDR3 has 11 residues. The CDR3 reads CSVGYTGELFF. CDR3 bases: TGCAGCGTGGGTTATACCGGGGAGCTGTTTTTT.